The 9 T cell receptor beta chains given below trace back to one sample, sequenced in a study of blood T cell repertoires in COVID-19. Clones were read by immunoSEQ multiplex PCR, and TCRdb kept only the in-frame ones, dropping some. This sample has around 45,000 clones; around 80% occur once, and the top ten carry less than 25%. The specimen was peripheral blood. These receptors all stem from a woman aged 55-69 years with acute or convalescent COVID-19.

The chain couples TRBV5-1 to TRBJ2-7, with 7 bases that match TRBD1. The CDR3 spans 13 residues. Germline values: CDR1 SGHRS, CDR2 YFSETQ. V lost 3 bases to trimming and J lost 3 bases; unmatched junction nucleotides: 3. CDR3: CASSSRQGYEQYF. For the CDR3, the DNA is TGCGCCAGCAGCTCTAGACAGGGCTACGAGCAGTACTTC.

CDR3: CASSPYTEAFF. DNA of the CDR3: TGTGCCAGCAGCCCATACACTGAAGCTTTCTTT. The chain links TRBV2 to TRBJ1-1, with D uncertain. This CDR3 is built from 11 residues. Per germline, CDR1 SNHLY and CDR2 FYNNEI. Between the trimmed V and J ends, which lost 6 bases and 3 bases, there was a span of 5 bases.

The chain carries TRBV6-2 or TRBV6-3 and TRBJ2-3; D is ambiguous. Germline CDR1 and CDR2: MNHEY and SVGEGT. The CDR3 sequence is 15 residues long. V lost 6 bases and J 4 bases, leaving 17 bases between the germline ends. CDR3 bases: TGTGCCAGCAGCCCCCAGGAAAGAACGTCAGATACGCAGTATTTT. It translates to CASSPQERTSDTQYF.

The rearrangement uses TRBV2 and TRBJ1-2; 7 bases line up with TRBD1. V gave up 8 bases and J gave up 8 bases; unmatched junction bases: 11. The germline V gene encodes CDR1 SNHLY and CDR2 FYNNEI. The length of the CDR3 is 13 residues. The CDR3 loop is CASALRDSGGYTF. The CDR3 nucleotides are TGTGCCAGCGCCTTGAGGGACAGCGGAGGCTACACCTTC.

This chain connects TRBV5-1 to TRBJ2-3; TRBD1 agrees at 7 bases. The CDR3 totals 16 residues. From germline, CDR1 is SGHRS and CDR2 YFSETQ. V shed 2 bases and J 1 base; nucleotides not matched to a gene: 7. In DNA form, the CDR3 reads TGCGCCAGCAGCTTCAGGACAGGAGGTGGCACAGATACGCAGTATTTT. It encodes CASSFRTGGGTDTQYF. The complete variable domain, with remaining parts taken from reference TRBV5-1 and TRBJ2-3, reads KAGVTQTPRYLIKTRGQQVTLSCSPISGHRSVSWYQQTPGQGLQFLFEYFSETQRNKGNFPGRFSGRQFSNSRSEMNVSTLELGDSALYLCASSFRTGGGTDTQYFGPGTRLTVL.

The genes are TRBV19 and TRBJ1-2; D is perhaps TRBD1 (5 bases). The length of the CDR3 is 14 residues. Trimming pared 7 bases from V and 4 bases from J, leaving 16 bases between. CDR1 is LNHDA and CDR2 is SQIVND in the germline V gene (reference sequence). The CDR3 DNA sequence: TGTGCCAGTACCCTGGGGGGGTCCTCCTATGGCTACACCTTC. As protein: CASTLGGSSYGYTF.

This clone occurred once. The rearrangement links TRBV2 to TRBJ2-2; the match to TRBD2 covers 7 bases. Germline V CDR1 and CDR2: SNHLY, FYNNEI. V lost 7 bases and J lost 4; bases outside the gene matches: 6. The length of the CDR3 is 14 residues. The CDR3 nucleotides read TGTGCCAGCAATGAGGGGAGGGCCACCGGGGAGCTGTTTTTT. It specifies CASNEGRATGELFF. The complete variable domain, with remaining parts taken from reference TRBV2 and TRBJ2-2, reads EPEVTQTPSHQVTQMGQEVILRCVPISNHLYFYWYRQILGQKVEFLVSFYNNEISEKSEIFDDQFSVERPDGSNFTLKIRSTKLEDSAMYFCASNEGRATGELFFGEGSRLTVL.

The rearrangement uses TRBV7-9 and TRBJ2-7; D call uncertain. V was shortened by 3 bases and J by 2 bases, with 8 bases between the two germline ends. The CDR3 runs to 13 residues. Per the germline V gene, CDR1 is SEHNR and CDR2 is FQNEAQ (reference sequence). DNA of the CDR3: TGTGCCAGCAGCTTCCCAGCGACCTACGAGCAGTACTTC. This sequence encodes CASSFPATYEQYF.

This chain links TRBV15 with TRBJ2-6; 7 nucleotides match TRBD1. The V gene's germline CDR1 is LNHNV and CDR2 YYDKDF (reference sequence). V gave up 1 base and J gave up 0 bases; unmatched junction bases: 9. The CDR3 contains 19 residues. In DNA form, the CDR3 reads TGTGCCACCAGCAGAGCACTACCGGGACAGCTCTCTGGGGCCAACGTCCTGACTTTC. This sequence encodes CATSRALPGQLSGANVLTF.